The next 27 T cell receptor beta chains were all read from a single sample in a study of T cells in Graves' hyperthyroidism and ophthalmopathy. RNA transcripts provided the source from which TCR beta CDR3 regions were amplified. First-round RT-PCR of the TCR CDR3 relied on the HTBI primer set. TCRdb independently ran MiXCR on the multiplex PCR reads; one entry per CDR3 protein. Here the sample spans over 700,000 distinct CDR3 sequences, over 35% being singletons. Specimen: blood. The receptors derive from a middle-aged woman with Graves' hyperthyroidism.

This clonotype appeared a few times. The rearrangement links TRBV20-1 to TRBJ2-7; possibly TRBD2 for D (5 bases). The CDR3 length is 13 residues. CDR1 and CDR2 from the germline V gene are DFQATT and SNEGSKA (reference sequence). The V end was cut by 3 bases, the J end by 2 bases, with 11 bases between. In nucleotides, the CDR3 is TGCAGTGCTAGGGACGAGGGAACCTACGAGCAGTACTTC. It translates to CSARDEGTYEQYF.

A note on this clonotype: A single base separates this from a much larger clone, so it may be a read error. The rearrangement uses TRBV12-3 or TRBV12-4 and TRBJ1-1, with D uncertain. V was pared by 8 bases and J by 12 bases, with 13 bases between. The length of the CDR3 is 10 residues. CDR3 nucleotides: TGTGCCAGCGGCGCCTCTCGGCCTTTCTTT. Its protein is CASGASRPFF.

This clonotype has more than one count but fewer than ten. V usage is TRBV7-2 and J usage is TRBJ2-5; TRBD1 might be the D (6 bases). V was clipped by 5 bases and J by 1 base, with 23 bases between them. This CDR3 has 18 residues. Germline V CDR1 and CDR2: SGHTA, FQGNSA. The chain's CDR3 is CASSAPHFEDSLQETQYF. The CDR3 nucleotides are TGTGCCAGCAGCGCCCCGCATTTCGAGGACAGCCTCCAAGAGACCCAGTACTTC.

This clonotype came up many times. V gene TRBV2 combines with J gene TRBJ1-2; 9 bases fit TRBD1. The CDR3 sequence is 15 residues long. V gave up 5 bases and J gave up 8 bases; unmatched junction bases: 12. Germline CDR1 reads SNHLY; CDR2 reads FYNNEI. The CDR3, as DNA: TGTGCCAGCAGTCTCTTAGGGGACAGGGTGGAAGGCTACACCTTC. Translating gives CASSLLGDRVEGYTF.

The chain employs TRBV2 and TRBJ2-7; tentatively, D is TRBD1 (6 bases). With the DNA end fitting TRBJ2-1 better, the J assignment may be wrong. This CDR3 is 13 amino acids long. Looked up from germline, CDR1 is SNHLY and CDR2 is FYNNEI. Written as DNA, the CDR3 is TGTGCCAGCAGTGGAGGACAGTACAATGAGCAGTTCTTC. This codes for CASSGGQYNEQFF.

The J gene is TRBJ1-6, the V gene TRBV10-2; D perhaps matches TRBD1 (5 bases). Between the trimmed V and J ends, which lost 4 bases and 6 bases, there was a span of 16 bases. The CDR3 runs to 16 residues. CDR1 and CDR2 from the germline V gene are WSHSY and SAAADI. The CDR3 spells CASSGDYRDFNSPLHF. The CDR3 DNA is TGCGCCAGCAGTGGGGACTACCGGGACTTTAATTCACCCCTCCACTTT.

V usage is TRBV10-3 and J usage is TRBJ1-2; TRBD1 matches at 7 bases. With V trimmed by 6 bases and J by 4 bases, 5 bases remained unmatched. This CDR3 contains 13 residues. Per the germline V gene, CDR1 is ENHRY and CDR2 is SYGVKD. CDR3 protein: CAISPGQIYGYTF. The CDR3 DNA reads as TGTGCCATCAGCCCGGGACAGATCTATGGCTACACCTTC.

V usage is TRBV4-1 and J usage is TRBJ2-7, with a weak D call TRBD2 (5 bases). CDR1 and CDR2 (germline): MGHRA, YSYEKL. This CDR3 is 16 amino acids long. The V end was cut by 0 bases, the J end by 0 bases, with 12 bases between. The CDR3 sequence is CASSQEPGDSSYEQYF. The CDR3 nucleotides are TGCGCCAGCAGCCAAGAGCCCGGGGATAGCTCCTACGAGCAGTACTTC.

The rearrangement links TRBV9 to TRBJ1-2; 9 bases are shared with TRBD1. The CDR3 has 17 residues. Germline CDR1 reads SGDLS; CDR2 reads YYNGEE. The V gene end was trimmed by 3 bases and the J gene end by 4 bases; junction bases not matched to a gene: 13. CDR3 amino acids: CASSEAHRDRETYGYTF. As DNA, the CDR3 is TGTGCCAGCAGCGAGGCGCACCGGGACAGGGAGACCTATGGCTACACCTTC. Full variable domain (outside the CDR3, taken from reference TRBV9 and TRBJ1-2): DSGVTQTPKHLITATGQRVTLRCSPRSGDLSVYWYQQSLDQGLQFLIQYYNGEERAKGNILERFSAQQFPDLHSELNLSSLELGDSALYFCASSEAHRDRETYGYTFGSGTRLTVV.

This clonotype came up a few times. For the CDR3, the DNA is TGTGCCAGCAGCTCGTTTTTTAGGCAGTACTTC. It yields the protein CASSSFFRQYF. The chain has TRBV11-2 and TRBJ2-7; D gene uncertain. The germline V and J ends were trimmed by 4 bases and 9 bases, with 10 bases remaining between them. Germline values: CDR1 SGHAT, CDR2 FQNNGV. The CDR3 is made up of 11 amino acids.

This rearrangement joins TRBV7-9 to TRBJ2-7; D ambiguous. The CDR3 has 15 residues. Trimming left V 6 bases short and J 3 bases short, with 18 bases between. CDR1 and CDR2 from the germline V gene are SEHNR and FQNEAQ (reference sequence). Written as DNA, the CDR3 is TGTGCCAGCAGTTTCGTTTTCTTGGGCGGCTACGAGCAGTACTTC. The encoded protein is CASSFVFLGGYEQYF.

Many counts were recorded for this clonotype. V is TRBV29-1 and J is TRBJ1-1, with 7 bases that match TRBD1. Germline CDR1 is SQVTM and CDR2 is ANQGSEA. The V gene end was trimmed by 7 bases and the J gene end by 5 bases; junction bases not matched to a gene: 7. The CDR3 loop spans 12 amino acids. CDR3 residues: CSARGWETEAFF. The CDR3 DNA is TGCAGCGCCAGGGGGTGGGAAACTGAAGCTTTCTTT.

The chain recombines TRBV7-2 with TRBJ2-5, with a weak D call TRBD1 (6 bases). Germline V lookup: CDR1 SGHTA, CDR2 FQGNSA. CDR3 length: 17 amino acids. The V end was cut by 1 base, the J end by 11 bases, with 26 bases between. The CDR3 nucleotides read TGTGCCAGCAGCTTAGGCCCGGGACAAAGCTCCTACAATGAGCAGTACTTC. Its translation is CASSLGPGQSSYNEQYF. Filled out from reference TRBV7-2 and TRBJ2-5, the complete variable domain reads GAGVSQSPSNKVTEKGKDVELRCDPISGHTALYWYRQSLGQGLEFLIYFQGNSAPDKSGLPSDRFSAERTGGSVSTLTIQRTQQEDSAVYLCASSLGPGQSSYNEQYFGPGTRLLVL.

CDR3 DNA sequence: TGTGCCATCAGTGTCCAGGGGATCACTGAAGCTTTCTTT. Translating it yields CAISVQGITEAFF. The V gene is TRBV10-3, the J gene TRBJ1-1, with D perhaps TRBD1 (6 bases). V lost 4 bases and J 4 bases, leaving 10 bases between the germline ends. The CDR3 extends over 13 amino acids. CDR1 is ENHRY and CDR2 is SYGVKD in the germline V gene.

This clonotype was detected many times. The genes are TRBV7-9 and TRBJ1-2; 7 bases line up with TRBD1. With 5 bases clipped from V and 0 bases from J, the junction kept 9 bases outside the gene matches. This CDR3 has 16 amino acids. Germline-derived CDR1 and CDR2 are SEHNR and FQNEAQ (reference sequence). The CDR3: CASSDPDRNANYGYTF. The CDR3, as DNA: TGTGCCAGCAGCGACCCGGACAGGAACGCTAACTATGGCTACACCTTC.

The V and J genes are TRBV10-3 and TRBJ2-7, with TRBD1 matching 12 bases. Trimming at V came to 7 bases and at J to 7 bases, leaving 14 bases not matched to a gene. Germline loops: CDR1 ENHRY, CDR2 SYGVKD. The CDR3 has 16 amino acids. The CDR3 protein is CAIITSPGQGAEEQYF. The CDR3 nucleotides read TGTGCCATCATTACCTCTCCGGGACAGGGGGCAGAAGAGCAGTACTTC.

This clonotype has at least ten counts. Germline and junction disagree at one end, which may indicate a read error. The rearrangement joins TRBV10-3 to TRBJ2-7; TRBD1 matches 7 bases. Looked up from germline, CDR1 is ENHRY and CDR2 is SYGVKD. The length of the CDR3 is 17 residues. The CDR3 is CAISQSGRGTAGYEQYF. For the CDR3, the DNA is TGTGCCATCAGTCAGTCTGGGCGAGGGACAGCCGGATACGAGCAGTACTTC.

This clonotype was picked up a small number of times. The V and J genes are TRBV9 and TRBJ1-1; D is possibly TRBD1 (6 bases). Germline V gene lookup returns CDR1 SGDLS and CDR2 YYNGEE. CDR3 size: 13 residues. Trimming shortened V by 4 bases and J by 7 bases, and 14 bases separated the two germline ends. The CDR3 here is CASSSTGSSEAFF. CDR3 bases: TGTGCCAGCAGCTCAACAGGGTCGAGTGAAGCTTTCTTT.

The CDR3 DNA reads as TGCAGCGTTAAGGGGGACAGGGTATATGGCTACACCTTC. Protein sequence: CSVKGDRVYGYTF. The J gene is TRBJ1-2, the V gene TRBV29-1; 9 bases match TRBD1. The CDR3 sequence is 13 residues long. Germline trimming cut 5 bases from V and 5 bases from J; bases unmatched to any gene: 6. CDR1 and CDR2 from the germline V gene are SQVTM and ANQGSEA.

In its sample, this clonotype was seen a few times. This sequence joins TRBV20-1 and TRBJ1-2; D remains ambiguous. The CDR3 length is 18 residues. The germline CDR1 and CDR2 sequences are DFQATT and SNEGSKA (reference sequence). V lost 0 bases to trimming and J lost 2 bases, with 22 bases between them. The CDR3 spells CSARDEVRQNLLNYGYTF. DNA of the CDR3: TGCAGTGCTAGAGATGAGGTCAGGCAGAACCTCTTAAACTATGGCTACACCTTC.

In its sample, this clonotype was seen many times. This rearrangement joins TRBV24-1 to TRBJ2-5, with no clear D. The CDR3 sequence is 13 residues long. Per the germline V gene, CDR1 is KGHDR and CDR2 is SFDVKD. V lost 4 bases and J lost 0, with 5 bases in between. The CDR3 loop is CATSDGHQETQYF. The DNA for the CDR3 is TGTGCCACCAGTGACGGACACCAAGAGACCCAGTACTTC.

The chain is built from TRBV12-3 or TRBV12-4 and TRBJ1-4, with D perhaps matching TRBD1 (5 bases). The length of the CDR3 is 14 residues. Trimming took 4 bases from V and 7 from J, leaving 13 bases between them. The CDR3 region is CASSSGTAGEKLFF. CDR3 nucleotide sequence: TGTGCCAGCAGTTCCGGGACGGCTGGTGAAAAACTGTTTTTT.

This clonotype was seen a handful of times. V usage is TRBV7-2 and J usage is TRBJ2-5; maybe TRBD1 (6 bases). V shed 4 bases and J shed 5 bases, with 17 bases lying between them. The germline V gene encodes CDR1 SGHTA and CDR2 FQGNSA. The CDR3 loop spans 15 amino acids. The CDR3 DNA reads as TGTGCCAGCAGCTACACTCAGGGGATAGAGGAGACCCAGTACTTC. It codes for CASSYTQGIEETQYF.

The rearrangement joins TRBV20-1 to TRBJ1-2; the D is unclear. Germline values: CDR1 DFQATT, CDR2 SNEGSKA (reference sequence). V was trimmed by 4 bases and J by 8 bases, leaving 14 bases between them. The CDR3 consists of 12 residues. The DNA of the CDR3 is TGCAGTGCTAAGAAGGCGGCGAGAGGCTACACCTTC. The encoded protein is CSAKKAARGYTF.

For the CDR3, the DNA is TGCAGCGTGAAGTCCGGAGGATCGGAAGTCTATGGCTACACCTTC. Translating it yields CSVKSGGSEVYGYTF. The V gene is TRBV29-1, the J gene TRBJ1-2; no clear D gene. This CDR3 is 15 amino acids long. The V gene lost 6 bases and the J gene lost 4 bases, with 21 bases spanning the gap. Germline values: CDR1 SQVTM, CDR2 ANQGSEA.

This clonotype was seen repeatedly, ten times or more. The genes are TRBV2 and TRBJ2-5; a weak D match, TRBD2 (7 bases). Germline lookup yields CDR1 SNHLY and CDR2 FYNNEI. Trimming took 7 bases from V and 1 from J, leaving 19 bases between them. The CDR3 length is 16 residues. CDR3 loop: CASTTGLRGGQETQYF. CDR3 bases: TGTGCCAGCACCACGGGACTAAGGGGGGGCCAAGAGACCCAGTACTTC.

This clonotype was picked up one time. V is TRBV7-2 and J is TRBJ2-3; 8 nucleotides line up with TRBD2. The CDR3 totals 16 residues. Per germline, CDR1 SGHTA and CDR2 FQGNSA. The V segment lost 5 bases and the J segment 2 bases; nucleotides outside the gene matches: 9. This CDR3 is CASSPPQRGITDTQYF. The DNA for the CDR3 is TGTGCCAGCAGCCCGCCACAGCGGGGGATCACAGATACGCAGTATTTT.